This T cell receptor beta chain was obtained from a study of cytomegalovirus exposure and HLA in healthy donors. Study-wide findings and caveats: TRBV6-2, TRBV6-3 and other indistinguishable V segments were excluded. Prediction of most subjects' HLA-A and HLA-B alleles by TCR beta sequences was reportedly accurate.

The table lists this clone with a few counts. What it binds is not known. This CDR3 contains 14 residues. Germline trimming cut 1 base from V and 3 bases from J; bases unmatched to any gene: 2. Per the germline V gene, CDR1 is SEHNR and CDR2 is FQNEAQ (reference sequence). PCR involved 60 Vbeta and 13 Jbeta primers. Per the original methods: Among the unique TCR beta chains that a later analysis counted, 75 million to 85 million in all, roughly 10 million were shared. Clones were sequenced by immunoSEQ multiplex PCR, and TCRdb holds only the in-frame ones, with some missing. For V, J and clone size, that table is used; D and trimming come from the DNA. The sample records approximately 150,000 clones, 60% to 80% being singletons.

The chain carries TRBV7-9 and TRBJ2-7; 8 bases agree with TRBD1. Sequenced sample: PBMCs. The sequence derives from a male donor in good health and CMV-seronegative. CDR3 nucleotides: TGTGCCAGCAGCTTAGGAGGGACAGGCTACGAGCAGTACTTC. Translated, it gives CASSLGGTGYEQYF.